This T cell receptor (beta chain) was sequenced for a study of CD8 T cells in ankylosing spondylitis. One entry per CDR3 protein, called by TCRdb with MiXCR from the 5' RACE reads. The sample has 250,000 to 400,000 distinct CDR3 sequences; roughly 12% are singletons. V was pared by 4 bases and J by 8 bases, with 19 bases between. CDR3 length equals 15 residues. The germline CDR1 and CDR2 sequences are SGHTS and YDEGEE. This clonotype was found a few times. The sequenced sample was blood, either unsorted or a sorted T cell fraction (not recorded which). V gene TRBV5-8 combines with J gene TRBJ2-1; D may be TRBD1 (6 bases). This TCR derives from a female donor with ankylosing spondylitis or in good health (not recorded which). The CDR3 nucleotides are TGTGCCAGCAGCGGGCTGGCCAGGGGATGGGATGAGCAGTTCTTC. Protein: CASSGLARGWDEQFF.